This T cell receptor (beta chain) was identified in a study of radiotherapy plus CTLA-4 blockade in lung cancer. Study-level findings and limits: Reports state that early shifts in blood T cell clones, with interferon-beta, best predicted response. Radiotherapy with ipilimumab was followed by blood expansion of tumor-derived clones.

Chemo-refractory metastatic non-small-cell lung cancer patients received focal radiation with ipilimumab CTLA-4 blockade. This CDR3 is 13 amino acids long. V was shortened by 8 bases and J by 5 bases, with 12 bases between the two germline ends. Per germline, CDR1 WSHSY and CDR2 SAAADI. Assay: immunoSEQ multiplex PCR; the TCRdb copy retains only in-frame clones and omits some. The repertoire holds 25,000 to 35,000 clones, more than 80% seen once, with just under 25% in the top ten. Only a few counts were recorded for this clone. Antigen: not known. The chain joins TRBV10-2 to TRBJ2-2; tentatively, D is TRBD1 (5 bases). Sequenced here: peripheral blood, sampled from a patient treated with radiotherapy plus ipilimumab. This receptor was obtained from a human donor with non-small cell lung cancer that progressed on radiotherapy plus ipilimumab. The chain's CDR3 is CASGPGLTGELFF. The CDR3 nucleotides are TGCGCCAGCGGCCCAGGGCTTACCGGGGAGCTGTTTTTT.